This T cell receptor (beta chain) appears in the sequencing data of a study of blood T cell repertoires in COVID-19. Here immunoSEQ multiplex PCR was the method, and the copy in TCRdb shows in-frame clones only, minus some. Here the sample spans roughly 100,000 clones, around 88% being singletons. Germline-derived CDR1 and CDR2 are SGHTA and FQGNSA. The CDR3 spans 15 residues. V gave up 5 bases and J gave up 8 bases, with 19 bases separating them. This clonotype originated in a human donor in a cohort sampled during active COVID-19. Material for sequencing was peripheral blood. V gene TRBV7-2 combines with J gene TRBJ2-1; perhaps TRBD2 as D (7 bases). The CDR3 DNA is TGTGCCAGCAGCCCAAGGGGGGGGCGCCGTGATGAGCAGTTCTTC. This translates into CASSPRGGRRDEQFF.